Listed below are T cell receptor beta chains from one sample, sequenced in a study of PD-L1 blockade in urothelial cancer. The assay was immunoSEQ multiplex PCR, and TCRdb's table has in-frame clones only and misses some. The sample has 70,000 to 85,000 clones; almost 90% are singletons. Sequenced here: PBMCs, sampled around atezolizumab (anti-PD-L1) treatment. These receptors were collected from a man in his 70s with urothelial cancer. The CDR3 runs from the conserved cysteine through the conserved F or W. A D gene is named only where the DNA matches it firmly. Expanded clones get a size class; other rows say once, few or many, or leave the size out.

.	TRBD2	TRBV27	TRBJ2-6	TGTGCCAGCAGCCGGGAGGGGAGGGGCCCTGGGGCCAACGTCCTGACTTTC	CASSREGRGPGANVLTF
.	.	TRBV11-2	TRBJ2-3	TGTGCCACCAACCCGGGGTTCGTCACAGATACGCAGTATTTT	CATNPGFVTDTQYF
.	.	TRBV7-9	TRBJ1-1	TGTGCCAGCAGCGAGGACAAAACTGAAGCTTTCTTT	CASSEDKTEAFF
.	TRBD1	TRBV19	TRBJ2-7	TGTGCCAGTAGTATACTCCCAGGGACAGGGGCCTACGAGCAGTACTTC	CASSILPGTGAYEQYF
.	TRBD2	TRBV6-1	TRBJ2-1	TGTGCCAGCAGTGAGGATCCTAGCGGGGCCCGGTACAATGAGCAGTTCTTC	CASSEDPSGARYNEQFF
few	.	TRBV10-3	TRBJ2-5	TGTGCCATCAGTGACGGCAGGGGTGCGGAGACCCAGTACTTC	CAISDGRGAETQYF
.	TRBD2	TRBV5-1	TRBJ2-2	TGCGCCAGCGTACTAGCGCGGGACACCGGGGAGCTGTTTTTT	CASVLARDTGELFF
once	TRBD1	TRBV23-1	TRBJ2-7	TGCGCCAGCAGTCGTCGCACTTCGGGACAGGGGGCCCAGCAGTACTTC	CASSRRTSGQGAQQYF
.	.	TRBV19	TRBJ2-3	TGTGCCAGTAGTAGGGCAGGGCCTCGCACAGATACGCAGTATTTT	CASSRAGPRTDTQYF
.	TRBD1	TRBV2	TRBJ2-3	TGTGCCAGCGGGGGACAGGGGGGGAACACAGATACGCAGTATTTT	CASGGQGGNTDTQYF
.	.	TRBV28	TRBJ1-1	TGTGCCAGCAGGTCCGGACAGAACACTGAAGCTTTCTTT	CASRSGQNTEAFF
.	TRBD1	TRBV28	TRBJ1-5	TGTGCCAGCAGACCCGGGACAGGGGGAAATCAGCCCCAGCATTTT	CASRPGTGGNQPQHF
.	TRBD2	TRBV7-3	TRBJ2-1	TGTGCCAGCAGCTTAAGGGGGAGGGCTAGCGGGAGGGAGTCCTACAATGAGCAGTTCTTC	CASSLRGRASGRESYNEQFF
.	.	TRBV2	TRBJ2-7	TGTGCCAGCAGCGATCCGAGAGCGGACTACGAGCAGTACTTC	CASSDPRADYEQYF